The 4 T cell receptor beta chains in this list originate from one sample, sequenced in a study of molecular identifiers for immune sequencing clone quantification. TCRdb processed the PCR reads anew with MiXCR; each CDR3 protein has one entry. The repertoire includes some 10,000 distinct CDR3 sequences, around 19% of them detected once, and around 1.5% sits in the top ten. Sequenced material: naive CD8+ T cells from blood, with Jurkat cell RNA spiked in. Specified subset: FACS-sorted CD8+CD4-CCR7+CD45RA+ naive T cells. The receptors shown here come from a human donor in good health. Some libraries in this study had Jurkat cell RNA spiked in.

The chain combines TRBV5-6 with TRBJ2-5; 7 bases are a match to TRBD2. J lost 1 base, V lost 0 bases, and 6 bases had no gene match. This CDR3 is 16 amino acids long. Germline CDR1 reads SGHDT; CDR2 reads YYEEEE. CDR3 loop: CASSLDAGDVQETQYF. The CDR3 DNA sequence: TGTGCCAGCAGCTTGGATGCGGGGGATGTCCAAGAGACCCAGTACTTC.

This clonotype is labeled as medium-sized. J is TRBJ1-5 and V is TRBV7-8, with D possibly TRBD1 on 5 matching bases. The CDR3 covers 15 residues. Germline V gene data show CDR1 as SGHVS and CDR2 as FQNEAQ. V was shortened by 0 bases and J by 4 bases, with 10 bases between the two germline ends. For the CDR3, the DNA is TGTGCCAGCAGCTTAGCGGACGGGGGGAATCAGCCCCAGCATTTT. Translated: CASSLADGGNQPQHF.

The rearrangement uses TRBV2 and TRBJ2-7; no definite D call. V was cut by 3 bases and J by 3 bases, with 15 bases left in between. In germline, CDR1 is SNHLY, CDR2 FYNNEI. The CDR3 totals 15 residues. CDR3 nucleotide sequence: TGTGCCAGCAGTGAGATCAGAATGTCAAGCTACGAGCAGTACTTC. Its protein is CASSEIRMSSYEQYF. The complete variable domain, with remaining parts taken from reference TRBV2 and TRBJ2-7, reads EPEVTQTPSHQVTQMGQEVILRCVPISNHLYFYWYRQILGQKVEFLVSFYNNEISEKSEIFDDQFSVERPDGSNFTLKIRSTKLEDSAMYFCASSEIRMSSYEQYFGPGTRLTVT.

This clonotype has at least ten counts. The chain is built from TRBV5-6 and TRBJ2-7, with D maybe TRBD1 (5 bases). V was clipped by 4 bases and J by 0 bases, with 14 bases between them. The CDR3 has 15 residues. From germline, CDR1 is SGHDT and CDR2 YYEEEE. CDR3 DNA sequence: TGTGCCAGCAGCCCCGTTTTGACAGCCTCCTACGAGCAGTACTTC. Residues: CASSPVLTASYEQYF.